This passage covers 11 T cell receptor beta chains from one sample sequenced in a study of cytomegalovirus exposure and HLA in healthy donors (dated by TCRdb to about 2017). The library was obtained by the immunoSEQ multiplex PCR assay. A mixture of 60 forward primers for TCR Vbeta segments and 13 reverse primers for TCR Jbeta segments was used in the multiplex PCR. This is the immuneACCESS table as TCRdb keeps it, with only in-frame sequences that have V and J called. A part of the clones is gone; compared with another copy, unresolved V genes explain less than half, and the rest is unexplained. This sample has just under 95,000 clones in its table, and over 75% of those were observed once. Of the sample, about 7% is held by the ten largest clones. The sequencing input was PBMCs. The receptors come from a man in his fifties or sixties in good health and CMV-seropositive.

The chain combines TRBV5-8 with TRBJ2-5, with D possibly matching TRBD2 (6 bases). This CDR3 has 13 amino acids. From germline, CDR1 is SGHTS and CDR2 YDEGEE. Trimming removed 4 bases at V and 3 bases at J, with 10 bases between. The CDR3 spells CASSARGKETQYF. The CDR3 coding sequence is TGTGCCAGCAGCGCACGGGGGAAAGAGACCCAGTACTTC.

A note on this clone: Relative to the germline gene, one junction end is altered; a read error may explain this. The J gene is TRBJ1-2, the V gene TRBV25-1; TRBD1 matches at 9 bases. Looked up from germline, CDR1 is MGHDK and CDR2 is SYGVNS. The CDR3 has 16 amino acids. CDR3 nucleotide sequence: TGTGCCAGCAGTGAAGCACAGGGGGCGCAGAGTTCTGGCTACCCCTTC. The encoded protein is CASSEAQGAQSSGYPF.

The CDR3 sequence: CASSLPAREGETQYF. CDR3 bases: TGTGCCAGCAGTTTACCTGCCAGGGAAGGCGAGACCCAGTACTTC. The chain recombines TRBV28 with TRBJ2-5; a possible D gene is TRBD1 (5 bases). Germline assignment: CDR1 MDHEN and CDR2 SYDVKM. The CDR3 is 15 residues long. The V and J ends lost 2 bases and 5 bases respectively, with 15 bases between them.

This clone was observed a handful of times. The chain couples TRBV5-1 to TRBJ2-5, with TRBD1 identical over 9 bases. The CDR3 covers 16 residues. J lost 1 base, V lost 5 bases, and 9 bases had no gene match. Germline assignment: CDR1 SGHRS and CDR2 YFSETQ. CDR3 sequence (DNA): TGCGCCAGCAGGGACAGGGGAACGGGTTCCCAAGAGACCCAGTACTTC. Translating it yields CASRDRGTGSQETQYF.

The chain uses TRBV30 and TRBJ1-5, with TRBD1 matching over 7 bases. Germline-derived CDR1 and CDR2 are GTSNPN and SVGIG (reference sequence). This CDR3 is 15 amino acids long. After removal of 4 bases from V and 2 bases from J, the junction contained 8 bases not matched to a gene. CDR3 coding DNA: TGTGCCTGGACACCGACAGGGAGAGGCAATCAGCCCCAGCATTTT. As protein: CAWTPTGRGNQPQHF. Variable domain in full (rest from reference TRBV30 and TRBJ1-5): SQTIHQWPATLVQPVGSPLSLECTVEGTSNPNLYWYRQAAGRGLQLLFYSVGIGQISSEVPQNLSASRPQDRQFILSSKKLLLSDSGFYLCAWTPTGRGNQPQHFGDGTRLSIL.

The rearrangement joins TRBV27 to TRBJ2-7; 10 bases match TRBD2. Germline CDR1 reads MNHEY; CDR2 reads SMNVEV (reference sequence). Losses at the gene ends were 5 bases for V and 4 bases for J; bases not matched to a gene: 8. The CDR3 loop spans 15 amino acids. CDR3 DNA sequence: TGTGCCAGCAGTCCTCGGACTAGCGGATTTTACGAGCAGTACTTC. This gives the protein CASSPRTSGFYEQYF.

For this clone: An end of the junction does not agree with germline; a read error may underlie this. The chain combines TRBV7-6 with TRBJ1-2, with a weak D call TRBD1 (6 bases). This CDR3 comprises 16 residues. Germline values: CDR1 SGHVS, CDR2 FNYEAQ. The CDR3 coding sequence is TGTGCCAGCAGCTTTCACAGGGACGAACCCGGGGATGGCTACCCCTTC. Encoded protein: CASSFHRDEPGDGYPF.

The table lists this clone with a few counts. The chain carries TRBV4-3 and TRBJ1-2; a possible D gene is TRBD1 (5 bases). Trimming shortened V by 6 bases and J by 7 bases, and 12 bases separated the two germline ends. From germline, CDR1 is LGHNA and CDR2 YSLEER. The CDR3 loop spans 12 amino acids. CDR3 nucleotides: TGCGCCAGCAGTCCAGACGGGGGTGGCTACACCTTC. This translates into CASSPDGGGYTF.

Worth noting for this clone: Relative to the germline gene, one junction end is altered; a read error may explain this. J is TRBJ2-5 and V is TRBV7-3; TRBD1 agrees at 7 bases. The CDR3 is made up of 15 amino acids. From germline, CDR1 is SGHTA and CDR2 FQGTGA. The CDR3 DNA follows: TGTGCCAGTAGCTTAGGCGTAGGGGGCGAAGAGACCCAGTACTTC. Translated: CASSLGVGGEETQYF.

The chain has TRBV30 and TRBJ2-2; 9 bases agree with TRBD2. Germline loops: CDR1 GTSNPN, CDR2 SVGIG (reference sequence). CDR3 length equals 14 residues. J lost 4 bases, V lost 5 bases, and 5 bases had no gene match. CDR3 residues: CAWGGGAVTGELFF. The CDR3, as DNA: TGTGCCTGGGGCGGGGGGGCGGTCACCGGGGAGCTGTTTTTT.

The chain combines TRBV7-3 with TRBJ2-2; D possibly corresponds to TRBD2 (5 bases). This CDR3 has 15 residues. Trimming cost V 5 bases and J 6 bases, with 16 bases left between them. The germline gives CDR1 SGHTA, CDR2 FQGTGA. This CDR3 reads CASSQGPAAAGELFF. The CDR3 DNA reads as TGTGCCAGCAGCCAAGGGCCAGCGGCGGCCGGGGAGCTGTTTTTT. Drawing the rest from reference TRBV7-3 and TRBJ2-2, the complete variable domain is GAGVSQTPSNKVTEKGKYVELRCDPISGHTALYWYRQSLGQGPEFLIYFQGTGAADDSGLPNDRFFAVRPEGSVSTLKIQRTERGDSAVYLCASSQGPAAAGELFFGEGSRLTVL.